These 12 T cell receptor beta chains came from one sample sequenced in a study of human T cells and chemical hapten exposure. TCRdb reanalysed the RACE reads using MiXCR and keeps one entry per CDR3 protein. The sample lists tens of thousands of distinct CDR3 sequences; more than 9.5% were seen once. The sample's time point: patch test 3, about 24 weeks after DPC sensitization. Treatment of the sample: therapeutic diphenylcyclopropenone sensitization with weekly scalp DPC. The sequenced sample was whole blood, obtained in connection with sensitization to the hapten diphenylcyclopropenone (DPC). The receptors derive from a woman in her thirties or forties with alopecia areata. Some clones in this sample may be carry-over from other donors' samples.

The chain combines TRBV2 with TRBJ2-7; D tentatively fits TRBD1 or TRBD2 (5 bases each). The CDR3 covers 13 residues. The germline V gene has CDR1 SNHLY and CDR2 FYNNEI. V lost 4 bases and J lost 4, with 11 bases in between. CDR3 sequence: CASSAGPTYEQYF. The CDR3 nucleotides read TGTGCCAGCAGTGCGGGACCGACTTACGAGCAGTACTTC.

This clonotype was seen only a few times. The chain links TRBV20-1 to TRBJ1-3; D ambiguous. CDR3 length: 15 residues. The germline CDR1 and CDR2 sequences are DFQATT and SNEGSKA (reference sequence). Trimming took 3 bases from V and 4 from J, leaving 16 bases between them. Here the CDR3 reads CSASEEIHAGNTIYF. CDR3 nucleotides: TGCAGTGCTAGTGAGGAGATACATGCGGGAAACACCATATATTTT.

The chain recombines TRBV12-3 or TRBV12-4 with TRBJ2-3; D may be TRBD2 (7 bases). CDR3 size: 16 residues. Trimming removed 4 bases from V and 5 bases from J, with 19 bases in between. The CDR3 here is CASSYGQPRGGDTQYF. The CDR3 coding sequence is TGTGCCAGCAGTTACGGCCAACCTAGGGGGGGAGATACGCAGTATTTT.

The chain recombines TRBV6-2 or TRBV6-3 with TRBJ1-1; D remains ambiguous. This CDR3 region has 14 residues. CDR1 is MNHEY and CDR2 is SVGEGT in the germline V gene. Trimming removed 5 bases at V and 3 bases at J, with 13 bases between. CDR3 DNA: TGTGCCAGCAGTCGGATTTGGGCAGACACTGAAGCTTTCTTT. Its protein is CASSRIWADTEAFF.

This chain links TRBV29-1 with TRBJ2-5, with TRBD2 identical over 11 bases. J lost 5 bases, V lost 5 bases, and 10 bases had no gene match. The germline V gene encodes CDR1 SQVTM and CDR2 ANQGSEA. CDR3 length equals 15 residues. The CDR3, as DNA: TGCAGCGTTTCGACTAGCGGGGAACGGGGGGAGACCCAGTACTTC. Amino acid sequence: CSVSTSGERGETQYF.

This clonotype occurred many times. The CDR3 reads CASSFAADTQYF. In DNA form, the CDR3 reads TGTGCCAGCAGTTTCGCAGCAGATACGCAGTATTTT. J is TRBJ2-3 and V is TRBV12-3 or TRBV12-4; D call uncertain. The CDR3 length is 12 residues. With 3 bases removed from V and 4 bases from J, the gap between germline ends came to 5 bases.

CDR3 sequence: CASSQDPSFDEQFF. The DNA for the CDR3 is TGCGCCAGCAGCCAAGATCCTAGCTTCGATGAGCAGTTCTTC. The chain has TRBV4-3 and TRBJ2-1, with a possible D match to TRBD2 (5 bases). The germline V gene encodes CDR1 LGHNA and CDR2 YSLEER. Trimming cost V 0 bases and J 8 bases, with 11 bases left between them. The CDR3 runs 14 residues.

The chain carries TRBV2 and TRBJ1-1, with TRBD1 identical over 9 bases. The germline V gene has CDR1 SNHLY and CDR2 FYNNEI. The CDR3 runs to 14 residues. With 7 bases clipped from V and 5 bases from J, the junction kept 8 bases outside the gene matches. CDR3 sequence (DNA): TGTGCCAGCAAATTGGGGGACAGGGATACTGAAGCTTTCTTT. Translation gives CASKLGDRDTEAFF.

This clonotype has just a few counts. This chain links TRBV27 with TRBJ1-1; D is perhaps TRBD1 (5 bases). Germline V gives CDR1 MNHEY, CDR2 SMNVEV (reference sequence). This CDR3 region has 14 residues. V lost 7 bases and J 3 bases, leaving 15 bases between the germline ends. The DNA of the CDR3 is TGTGCCAGCACCAGATGGGGGGGGGACACTGAAGCTTTCTTT. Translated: CASTRWGGDTEAFF.

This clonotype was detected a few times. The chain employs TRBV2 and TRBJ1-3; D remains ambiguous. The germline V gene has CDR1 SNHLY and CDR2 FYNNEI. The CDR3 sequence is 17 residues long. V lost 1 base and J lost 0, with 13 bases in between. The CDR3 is CASSEDSGLYSGNTIYF. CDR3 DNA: TGTGCCAGCAGTGAAGATTCGGGCTTGTACTCTGGAAACACCATATATTTT.

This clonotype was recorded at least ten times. CDR3 residues: CASSLAIRASDGEQYF. The CDR3 DNA sequence: TGTGCCAGCAGCTTAGCGATAAGGGCTAGCGATGGAGAGCAGTACTTC. V is TRBV7-2 and J is TRBJ2-7; D is perhaps TRBD2 (6 bases). The CDR3 contains 16 residues. Trimming shortened V by 0 bases and J by 7 bases, and 19 bases separated the two germline ends. Germline V lookup: CDR1 SGHTA, CDR2 FQGNSA.

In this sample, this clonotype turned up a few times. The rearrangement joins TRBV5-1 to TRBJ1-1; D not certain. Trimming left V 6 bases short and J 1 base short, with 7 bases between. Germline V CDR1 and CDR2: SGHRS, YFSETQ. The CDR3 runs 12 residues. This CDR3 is CASTSKNTEAFF. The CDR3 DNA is TGCGCCAGCACCTCTAAGAACACTGAAGCTTTCTTT.